This T cell receptor (beta chain) came from a study of T cells after yellow fever vaccination. The CDR3 length is 13 residues. Per germline, CDR1 SEHNR and CDR2 FQNEAQ (reference sequence). Trimming took 4 bases from V and 7 from J, leaving 13 bases between them. From the 5' RACE reads, TCRdb called clonotypes with MiXCR, one entry per CDR3 protein. The table records some 320,000 distinct CDR3 sequences, roughly 10% of them present only once. The sequence was collected from a young man who received the YFV17D yellow fever vaccine. The V gene is TRBV7-9, the J gene TRBJ1-1; possible D gene TRBD1, 6 bases. The source material was CD4+ T cells sorted from PBMCs, sampled 45 days after the yellow fever booster vaccination. CDR3 DNA: TGTGCCAGCAGCTACCCCGACAGGAGTGAAGCTTTCTTT. Amino acids: CASSYPDRSEAFF.